Following are 5 T cell receptor beta chains from one sample sequenced in a study of cytomegalovirus exposure and HLA in healthy donors. PCR primers comprised 60 Vbeta and 13 Jbeta primers. The protocol was immunoSEQ multiplex PCR, while the TCRdb copy is restricted to in-frame clones and leaves out a portion. This table holds around 190,000 clones, more than 75% found once. Specimen: PBMCs. These receptors originate from a middle-aged man in good health and CMV-seropositive.

A single count supports this clone. The chain carries TRBV27 and TRBJ1-5, with TRBD1 as a possible D gene (5 bases). Germline V gene data show CDR1 as MNHEY and CDR2 as SMNVEV (reference sequence). Trimming cost V 2 bases and J 3 bases, with 11 bases left between them. The CDR3 length is 15 residues. In DNA form, the CDR3 reads TGTGCCAGCAGTTTAGCGGGACGCTACAATCAGCCCCAGCATTTT. This codes for CASSLAGRYNQPQHF.

This clone has a handful of counts. The gene calls are TRBV6-1 and TRBJ1-5; a weak D match, TRBD1 (5 bases). Trimming took 3 bases from V and 3 from J, leaving 6 bases between them. This CDR3 contains 13 residues. The germline gives CDR1 MNHNS, CDR2 SASEGT. As DNA, the CDR3 is TGTGCCAGCAGTGACAGGGACAATCAGCCCCAGCATTTT. This translates into CASSDRDNQPQHF.

The chain couples TRBV6-5 to TRBJ2-1, with 7 bases lining up with TRBD2. After removal of 6 bases from V and 7 bases from J, the junction contained 12 bases not matched to a gene. Germline CDR1 reads MNHEY; CDR2 reads SVGAGI. This CDR3 region has 15 residues. CDR3 region: CASRGGTTQWNEQFF. The DNA for the CDR3 is TGTGCCAGCAGGGGCGGGACTACCCAGTGGAATGAGCAGTTCTTC.

The chain joins TRBV18 to TRBJ1-2; TRBD1 is a possible D gene (6 bases). The germline gives CDR1 KGHSH, CDR2 LQKENI. V was clipped by 4 bases and J by 5 bases, with 11 bases between them. The CDR3 runs to 13 residues. CDR3 residues: CASSQRTEYGYTF. The DNA of the CDR3 is TGTGCCAGCTCACAGCGGACAGAGTATGGCTACACCTTC.

This chain joins TRBV18 and TRBJ2-2; possible D gene TRBD2, 6 bases. Deletions cut 3 bases from V and 0 bases from J, with 8 bases between. The germline V gene has CDR1 KGHSH and CDR2 LQKENI. This CDR3 spans 15 amino acids. Here the CDR3 DNA reads TGTGCCAGCTCACCTCGGGACTCGAACACCGGGGAGCTGTTTTTT. It translates to CASSPRDSNTGELFF.